This record looks at one T cell receptor beta chain sequence and its context. The data originate from a study of blood T cell repertoires in COVID-19. CDR3 length equals 13 residues. The germline V and J ends were trimmed by 4 bases and 13 bases, with 17 bases remaining between them. Germline lookup yields CDR1 SEHNR and CDR2 FQNEAQ (reference sequence). TCRdb's copy holds only in-frame clones and misses some; the assay was immunoSEQ multiplex PCR. Altogether about 180,000 clones are present, about 84% being singletons, with the ten largest covering about 20%. Sequenced input: peripheral blood. The TCR originated in a person aged 65 to 79 with COVID-19, enrolled during active disease. V is TRBV7-9 and J is TRBJ2-1, with D perhaps TRBD1 (6 bases). CDR3 DNA: TGTGCCAGCAGCTCCCTTCGGACAGCCGACCAGTTCTTC. Residues: CASSSLRTADQFF.